The sample holds a few counts of the clone carrying this TCR beta chain. No antigen is known for it. V was clipped by 0 bases and J by 5 bases, with 9 bases between them. Germline V gives CDR1 SQVTM, CDR2 ANQGSEA. CDR3 size: 13 residues. These data come from a study of T-cell memory formation after mild COVID-19. Across the whole study: Largely, the TCR clusters proved donor specific. Regarding the study as a whole: Most CD4+ clones that shrank were in CM and EM, while CD8+ ones turned up in EMRA. Several responding clones turned up in pre-infection memory, indicating that cross-reactive memory may have taken part.

Constant-segment primers were used for 5'RACE, and the resulting TCR alpha and TCR beta cDNA libraries carried sample barcodes and UMIs. TCRdb called the 5' RACE reads again in MiXCR, with one record for every CDR3 protein. The sample has around 300,000 distinct CDR3 sequences, approximately 14% seen once. The chain has TRBV29-1 and TRBJ2-3; no clear D gene. The sequence derives from a man younger than 30 who had mild COVID-19 (a few samples of this study predate the infection). Cell type and time point are not known. The material sequenced was PBMCs or a T cell subset sorted from them (not recorded which). In nucleotides, the CDR3 is TGCAGCGTTGAAGAGGGTAACGGAGATACGCAGTATTTT. This sequence encodes CSVEEGNGDTQYF.